This T cell receptor beta chain was sequenced for a study of OX40 agonist ivuxolimab in advanced cancers. Study conclusions and caveats: Those patients achieving a partial response at 0.1-3.0 mg/kg showed among the lowest clonal expansion. Expanded clones tended on average to be more numerous among CD8+ T cells than CD4+. Clones of CD4+ and CD8+ blood T cells grew by week 6 at doses of 0.1 to 3.0 mg/kg.

Germline trimming cut 9 bases from V and 2 bases from J; bases unmatched to any gene: 9. CDR1 SGHDN and CDR2 FVKESK come from the germline V gene. The CDR3 runs 15 residues. TCRdb's table, derived via immunoSEQ multiplex PCR, lists solely in-frame clones and lacks some. The sample records tens of thousands of clones, more than 70% being singletons. Details on this clone: The antigen is unknown.

The cohort excluded patients with autoimmune disease history or systemic immunosuppression. Sequences were derived from CD4+ or CD8+ T cells sorted from blood, sampled in a trial of the OX40 agonist ivuxolimab. This chain connects TRBV14 to TRBJ1-1, with TRBD1 matching 10 bases. The clonotype was recovered from an adult with an advanced solid tumor such as melanoma, head and neck, liver or kidney cancer. This CDR3 is CARPGTGDFNTEAFF. The CDR3 DNA follows: TGTGCCAGACCAGGGACAGGGGATTTTAACACTGAAGCTTTCTTT.